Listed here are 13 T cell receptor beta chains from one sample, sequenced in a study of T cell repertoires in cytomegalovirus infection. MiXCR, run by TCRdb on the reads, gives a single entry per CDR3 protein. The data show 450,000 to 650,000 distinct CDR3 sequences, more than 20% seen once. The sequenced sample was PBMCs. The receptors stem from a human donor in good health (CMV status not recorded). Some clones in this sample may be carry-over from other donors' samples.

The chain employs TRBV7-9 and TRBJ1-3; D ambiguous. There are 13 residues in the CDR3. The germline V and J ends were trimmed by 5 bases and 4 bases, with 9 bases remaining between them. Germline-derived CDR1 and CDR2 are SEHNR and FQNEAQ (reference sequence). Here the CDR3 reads CASSTGGGNTIYF. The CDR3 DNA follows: TGTGCCAGCAGCACCGGAGGGGGAAACACCATATATTTT.

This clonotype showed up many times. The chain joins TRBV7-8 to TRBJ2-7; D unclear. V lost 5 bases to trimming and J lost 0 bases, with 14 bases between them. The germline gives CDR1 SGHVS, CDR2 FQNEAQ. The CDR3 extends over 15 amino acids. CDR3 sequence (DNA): TGTGCCAGCAGCCCCGCTGTTGGAGCCTCCTACGAGCAGTACTTC. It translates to CASSPAVGASYEQYF.

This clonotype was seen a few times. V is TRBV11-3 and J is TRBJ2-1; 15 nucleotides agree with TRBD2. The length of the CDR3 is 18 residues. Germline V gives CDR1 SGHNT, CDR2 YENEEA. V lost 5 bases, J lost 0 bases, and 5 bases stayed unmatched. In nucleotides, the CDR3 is TGTGCCAGCAGCCCGGGACTAGCGGGAGGCATCTCCTACAATGAGCAGTTCTTC. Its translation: CASSPGLAGGISYNEQFF. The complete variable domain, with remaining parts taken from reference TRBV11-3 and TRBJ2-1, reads EAGVVQSPRYKIIEKKQPVAFWCNPISGHNTLYWYLQNLGQGPELLIRYENEEAVDDSQLPKDRFSAERLKGVDSTLKIQPAELGDSAVYLCASSPGLAGGISYNEQFFGPGTRLTVL.

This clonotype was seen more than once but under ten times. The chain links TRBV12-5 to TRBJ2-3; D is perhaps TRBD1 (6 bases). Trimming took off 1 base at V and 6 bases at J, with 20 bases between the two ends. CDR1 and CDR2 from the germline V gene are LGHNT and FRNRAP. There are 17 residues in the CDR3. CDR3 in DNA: TGTGCTAGTGGTTTGGACGACACAGGGCCCGCAGGGGATACGCAGTATTTT. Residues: CASGLDDTGPAGDTQYF.

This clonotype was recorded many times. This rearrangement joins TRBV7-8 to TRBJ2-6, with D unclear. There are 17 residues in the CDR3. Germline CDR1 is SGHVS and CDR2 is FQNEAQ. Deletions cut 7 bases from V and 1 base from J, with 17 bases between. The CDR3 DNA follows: TGTGCCAGCACGACCTATGCGCGAAAATCTGGGGCCAACGTCCTGACTTTC. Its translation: CASTTYARKSGANVLTF. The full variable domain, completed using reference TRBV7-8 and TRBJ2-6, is GAGVSQSPRYKVAKRGQDVALRCDPISGHVSLFWYQQALGQGPEFLTYFQNEAQLDKSGLPSDRFFAERPEGSVSTLKIQRTQQEDSAVYLCASTTYARKSGANVLTFGAGSRLTVL.

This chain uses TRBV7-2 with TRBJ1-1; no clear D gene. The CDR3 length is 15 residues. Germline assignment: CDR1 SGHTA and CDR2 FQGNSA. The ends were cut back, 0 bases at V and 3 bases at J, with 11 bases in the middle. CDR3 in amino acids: CASSLASGLDTEAFF. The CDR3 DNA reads TGTGCCAGCAGCTTAGCTTCCGGGTTGGACACTGAAGCTTTCTTT.

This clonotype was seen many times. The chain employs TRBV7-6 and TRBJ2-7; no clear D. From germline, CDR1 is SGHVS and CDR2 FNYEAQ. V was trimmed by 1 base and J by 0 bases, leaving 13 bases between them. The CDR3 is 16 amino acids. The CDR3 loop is CASSLGPGRSSYEQYF. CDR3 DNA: TGTGCCAGCAGCTTAGGCCCAGGAAGGAGCTCCTACGAGCAGTACTTC.

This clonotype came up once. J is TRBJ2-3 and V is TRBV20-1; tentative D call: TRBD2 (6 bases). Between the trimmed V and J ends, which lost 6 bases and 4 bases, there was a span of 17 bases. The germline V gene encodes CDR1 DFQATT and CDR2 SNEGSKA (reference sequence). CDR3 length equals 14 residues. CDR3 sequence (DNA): TGCAGTGCGAACGTCGGGGGAACCGCAGATACGCAGTATTTT. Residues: CSANVGGTADTQYF.

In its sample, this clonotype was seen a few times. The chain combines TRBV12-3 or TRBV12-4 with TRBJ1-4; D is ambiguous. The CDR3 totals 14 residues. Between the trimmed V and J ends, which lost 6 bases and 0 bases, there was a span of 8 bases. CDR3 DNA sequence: TGTGCCAGCAGCCCCATTTCAACTAATGAAAAACTGTTTTTT. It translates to CASSPISTNEKLFF.

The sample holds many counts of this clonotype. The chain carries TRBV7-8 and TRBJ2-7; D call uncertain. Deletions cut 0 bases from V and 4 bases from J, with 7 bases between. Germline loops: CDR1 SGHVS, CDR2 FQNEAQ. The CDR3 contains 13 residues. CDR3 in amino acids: CASSLATAYEQYV. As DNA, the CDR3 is TGTGCCAGCAGCTTAGCAACCGCGTACGAGCAGTACGTC.

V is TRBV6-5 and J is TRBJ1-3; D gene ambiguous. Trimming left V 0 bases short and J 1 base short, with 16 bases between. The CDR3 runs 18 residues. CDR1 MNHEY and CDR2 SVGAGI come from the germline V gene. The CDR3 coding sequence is TGTGCCAGCAGTTACTCGGCAGGACTTTACCAGTCTGGAAACACCATATATTTT. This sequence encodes CASSYSAGLYQSGNTIYF.

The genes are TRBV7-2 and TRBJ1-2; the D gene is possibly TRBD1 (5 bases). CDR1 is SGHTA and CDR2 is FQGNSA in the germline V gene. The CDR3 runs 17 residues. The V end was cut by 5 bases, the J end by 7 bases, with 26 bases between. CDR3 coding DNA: TGTGCCAGCAGCCCAGCCGTTAGCAGGGTCGGAGAGGGTGGCTACACCTTC. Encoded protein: CASSPAVSRVGEGGYTF.

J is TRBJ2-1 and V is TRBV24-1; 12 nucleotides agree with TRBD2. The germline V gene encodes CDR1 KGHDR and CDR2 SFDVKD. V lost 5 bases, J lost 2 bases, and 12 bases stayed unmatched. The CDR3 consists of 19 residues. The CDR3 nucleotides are TGTGCCACCAGTGCACGGACTAGCGGGATTCAAGGGCCCTACAATGAGCAGTTCTTC. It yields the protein CATSARTSGIQGPYNEQFF.